Each of the 15 T cell receptor beta chains below was sequenced from the same sample in a study of beta chain features in type 1 diabetes. General study findings and limits: When Type 1 diabetes patients were examined, their TCRB CDR3s proved moderately but significantly shorter in all four CD4+ subsets.

Expressed TCRB transcripts were sequenced because the entire RNA isolate underwent reverse transcription. Method: immunoSEQ multiplex PCR; TCRdb's copy keeps in-frame clones and lacks some. The sample includes fewer than 350,000 clones, approximately 15% of them seen just once. No cognate antigen is known for these TCRs. The sample taken for sequencing was naive CD4+ T cells from blood. Receptors originate from a man aged 18 to 35 with type 1 diabetes.

This clone showed up just a few times. This chain joins TRBV5-1 and TRBJ2-7; 13 bases map to TRBD2. CDR1 and CDR2 from the germline V gene are SGHRS and YFSETQ. Unmatched junction bases numbered 1, after V lost 2 bases and J lost 5 bases. The CDR3 runs to 14 residues. Here the CDR3 reads CASSFGTSGNEQYF. CDR3 bases: TGCGCCAGCAGCTTCGGGACTAGCGGGAACGAGCAGTACTTC. Full variable domain (missing parts from reference TRBV5-1 and TRBJ2-7): KAGVTQTPRYLIKTRGQQVTLSCSPISGHRSVSWYQQTPGQGLQFLFEYFSETQRNKGNFPGRFSGRQFSNSRSEMNVSTLELGDSALYLCASSFGTSGNEQYFGPGTRLTVT.

The CDR3 sequence is CASSPGQGIPTITDTQYF. The CDR3 bases are TGCGCCAGCAGCCCTGGACAGGGTATACCTACCATCACAGATACGCAGTATTTT. This chain links TRBV5-1 with TRBJ2-3, with 8 bases aligning to TRBD1. The germline CDR1 and CDR2 sequences are SGHRS and YFSETQ. The CDR3 is 18 residues long. The junction had 15 bases not matched to a gene; V was cut back by 4 bases and J by 2 bases.

This clone appeared a few times. This chain joins TRBV14 and TRBJ1-5; TRBD1 matches at 7 bases. With 5 bases clipped from V and 5 bases from J, the junction kept 3 bases outside the gene matches. Per germline, CDR1 SGHDN and CDR2 FVKESK. This CDR3 comprises 13 residues. The CDR3: CASSSTGDQPQHF. CDR3 in DNA: TGTGCCAGCAGCAGTACAGGGGATCAGCCCCAGCATTTT.

This clone has just a few counts. The genes are TRBV15 and TRBJ2-2; 9 nucleotides match TRBD2. CDR1 and CDR2 from the germline V gene are LNHNV and YYDKDF (reference sequence). The CDR3 is made up of 18 amino acids. V dropped 0 bases and J dropped 3; count of bases not matched to a gene: 8. The CDR3 loop is CATSRDILGGGDTGELFF. CDR3 sequence (DNA): TGTGCCACCAGCAGAGATATCCTCGGCGGGGGGGACACCGGGGAGCTGTTTTTT.

This clone appeared a few times. The chain employs TRBV7-9 and TRBJ2-6; 7 nucleotides agree with TRBD1. Trimming took 10 bases from V and 2 from J; bases not matched to a gene: 5. Germline values: CDR1 SEHNR, CDR2 FQNEAQ (reference sequence). CDR3 length equals 14 residues. CDR3 sequence: CATTDRAGANVLTF. CDR3 nucleotide sequence: TGTGCCACCACCGACAGGGCTGGGGCCAACGTCCTGACTTTC.

CDR3 sequence reads: CATSSRRTAGGYTF. The DNA of the CDR3 is TGTGCCACCAGCTCGAGGAGGACAGCGGGGGGCTACACCTTC. The chain combines TRBV15 with TRBJ1-2; the D gene is possibly TRBD1 (6 bases). CDR1 and CDR2 (germline): LNHNV, YYDKDF (reference sequence). The ends were cut back, 5 bases at V and 8 bases at J, with 18 bases in the middle. The CDR3 has 14 residues.

This chain uses TRBV5-1 with TRBJ2-5; D possibly corresponds to TRBD1 (6 bases). Per the germline V gene, CDR1 is SGHRS and CDR2 is YFSETQ. The CDR3 loop spans 14 amino acids. Trimming took off 0 bases at V and 3 bases at J, with 9 bases between the two ends. CDR3 loop: CASSLGRGEETQYF. CDR3 coding DNA: TGCGCCAGCAGCTTGGGCAGGGGCGAAGAGACCCAGTACTTC.

CDR3 coding DNA: TGTGCCAGTAATGACCCGGGACACCCGGGAAGAGCCCAGCCCCAGCATTTT. Its translation is CASNDPGHPGRAQPQHF. The J gene is TRBJ1-5, the V gene TRBV14, with D perhaps TRBD1 (6 bases). V lost 9 bases and J lost 7, with 28 bases in between. The CDR3 has 17 residues. The germline V gene has CDR1 SGHDN and CDR2 FVKESK.

The chain combines TRBV5-1 with TRBJ2-3; 7 nucleotides line up with TRBD2. Germline CDR1 SGHRS, CDR2 YFSETQ. The CDR3 sequence is 11 residues long. V lost 9 bases to trimming and J lost 6 bases; unmatched junction nucleotides: 4. Here the CDR3 DNA reads TGCGCCACTGCGGGAGAGGATACGCAGTATTTT. It codes for CATAGEDTQYF.

This chain joins TRBV19 and TRBJ1-1; 10 positions agree with TRBD1. Germline V gives CDR1 LNHDA, CDR2 SQIVND (reference sequence). The CDR3 runs 13 residues. Trimming took 10 bases from V and 1 from J; bases not matched to a gene: 3. The CDR3 is CATRDRGNTEAFF. The CDR3 nucleotides are TGTGCCACCCGGGACAGGGGGAACACTGAAGCTTTCTTT.

The chain employs TRBV7-2 and TRBJ2-3, with D possibly being TRBD2 (6 bases). Germline CDR1 is SGHTA and CDR2 is FQGNSA. Trimming took off 4 bases at V and 2 bases at J, with 13 bases between the two ends. The CDR3 consists of 15 residues. The CDR3 is CASSSRAGFTDTQYF. The CDR3, as DNA: TGTGCCAGCAGCTCCAGGGCGGGGTTCACAGATACGCAGTATTTT.

This CDR3 reads CASSYSVLEGTQYF. The CDR3 DNA follows: TGTGCCAGCAGTTACTCCGTATTGGAGGGGACCCAGTACTTC. This chain links TRBV6-5 with TRBJ2-5; a weak D match, TRBD2 (6 bases). The CDR3 contains 14 residues. V lost 0 bases and J 7 bases, leaving 12 bases between the germline ends. Germline CDR1 reads MNHEY; CDR2 reads SVGAGI.

The chain joins TRBV7-2 to TRBJ2-3; tentatively, D is TRBD2 (5 bases). Germline V gene lookup returns CDR1 SGHTA and CDR2 FQGNSA. Trimming pared 3 bases from V and 4 bases from J, leaving 8 bases between. The CDR3 has 13 residues. The CDR3 is CASSFSGPDTQYF. The DNA of the CDR3 is TGTGCCAGCAGCTTCAGCGGCCCAGATACGCAGTATTTT.

This clone was observed a single time. This chain links TRBV28 with TRBJ2-7; 7 bases are a match to TRBD1. This CDR3 has 15 residues. Germline CDR1 is MDHEN and CDR2 is SYDVKM. J lost 4 bases, V lost 4 bases, and 10 bases had no gene match. CDR3 amino acids: CASSSPTGWAYEQYF. In nucleotides, the CDR3 is TGTGCCAGCAGTTCACCGACAGGGTGGGCGTACGAGCAGTACTTC.

The table lists this clone with a few counts. The V call is TRBV9, the J call TRBJ2-1, with 12 bases matching TRBD2. Germline loops: CDR1 SGDLS, CDR2 YYNGEE. The V segment lost 7 bases and the J segment 7 bases; nucleotides outside the gene matches: 6. The CDR3 sequence is 14 residues long. CDR3: CASQTSGRWNEQFF. CDR3 DNA sequence: TGTGCCAGCCAGACTAGCGGGAGATGGAATGAGCAGTTCTTC.